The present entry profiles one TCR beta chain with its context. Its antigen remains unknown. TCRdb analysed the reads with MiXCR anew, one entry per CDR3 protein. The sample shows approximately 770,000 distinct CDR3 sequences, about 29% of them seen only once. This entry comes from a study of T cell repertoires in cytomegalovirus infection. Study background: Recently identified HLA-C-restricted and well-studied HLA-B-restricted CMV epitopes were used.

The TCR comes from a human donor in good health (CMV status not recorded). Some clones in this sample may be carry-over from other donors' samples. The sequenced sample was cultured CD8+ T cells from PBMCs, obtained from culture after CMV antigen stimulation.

CDR3: CASSARDRDSPNYGYTF. CDR3 bases: TGTGCCAGCAGCGCCCGGGACAGGGACTCCCCTAACTATGGCTACACCTTC. The rearrangement links TRBV5-6 to TRBJ1-2; 9 nucleotides agree with TRBD1. The V segment lost 4 bases and the J segment 0 bases; nucleotides outside the gene matches: 10. The CDR3 loop spans 17 amino acids. From germline, CDR1 is SGHDT and CDR2 YYEEEE.